This T cell receptor (beta chain) came from a study of shared clonotypes between healthy human individuals. The germline CDR1 and CDR2 sequences are GTSNPN and SVGIG (reference sequence). The CDR3 has 15 amino acids. Trimming removed 5 bases at V and 0 bases at J, with 13 bases between. Investigators spread the genomic DNA of each subset evenly over several immunoSEQ plates. Sequencing on ten immunoSEQ deep assay plates was performed for unsorted PBMC DNA. The authors' processing: ImmunoSEQ yielded junction-only sequences lacking quality scores, so filtering differed. Clones were read by immunoSEQ multiplex PCR, and TCRdb kept only the in-frame ones, dropping some. The DNA was the basis for D and trimming; V, J and clone size are from that table. The sample includes 490,000 or so clones, 70% to 85% of them seen just once.

The chain combines TRBV30 with TRBJ2-2; tentatively, D is TRBD1 (5 bases). The source material was PBMCs. The TCR sequence derives from a woman in her thirties or forties in good health. Some clones in this sample may be carry-over from other donors' samples. The CDR3, as DNA: TGTGCCTGGCAGCAGGACACCGCGAACACCGGGGAGCTGTTTTTT. Translating gives CAWQQDTANTGELFF.